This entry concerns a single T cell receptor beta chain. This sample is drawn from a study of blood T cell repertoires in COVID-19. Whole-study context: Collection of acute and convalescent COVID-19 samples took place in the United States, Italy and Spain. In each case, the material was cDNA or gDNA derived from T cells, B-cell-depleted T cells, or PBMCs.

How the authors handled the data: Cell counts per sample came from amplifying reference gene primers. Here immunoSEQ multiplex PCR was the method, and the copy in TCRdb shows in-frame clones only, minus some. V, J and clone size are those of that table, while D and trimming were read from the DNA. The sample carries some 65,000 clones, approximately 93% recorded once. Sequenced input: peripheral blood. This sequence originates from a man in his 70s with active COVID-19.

In DNA form, the CDR3 reads TGTGCCAGCAGCTTGTCTACAGGCTACTATGGCTACACCTTC. Translation: CASSLSTGYYGYTF. The chain is built from TRBV5-4 and TRBJ1-2, with D possibly TRBD1 on 5 matching bases. V shed 1 base and J shed 3 bases, with 10 bases lying between them. Germline assignment: CDR1 SGHNT and CDR2 YYREEE (reference sequence). The CDR3 is made up of 14 amino acids. The entire variable domain, with the rest obtained from reference TRBV5-4 and TRBJ1-2, is as follows: ETGVTQSPTHLIKTRGQQVTLRCSSQSGHNTVSWYQQALGQGPQFIFQYYREEENGRGNFPPRFSGLQFPNYSSELNVNALELDDSALYLCASSLSTGYYGYTFGSGTRLTVV.